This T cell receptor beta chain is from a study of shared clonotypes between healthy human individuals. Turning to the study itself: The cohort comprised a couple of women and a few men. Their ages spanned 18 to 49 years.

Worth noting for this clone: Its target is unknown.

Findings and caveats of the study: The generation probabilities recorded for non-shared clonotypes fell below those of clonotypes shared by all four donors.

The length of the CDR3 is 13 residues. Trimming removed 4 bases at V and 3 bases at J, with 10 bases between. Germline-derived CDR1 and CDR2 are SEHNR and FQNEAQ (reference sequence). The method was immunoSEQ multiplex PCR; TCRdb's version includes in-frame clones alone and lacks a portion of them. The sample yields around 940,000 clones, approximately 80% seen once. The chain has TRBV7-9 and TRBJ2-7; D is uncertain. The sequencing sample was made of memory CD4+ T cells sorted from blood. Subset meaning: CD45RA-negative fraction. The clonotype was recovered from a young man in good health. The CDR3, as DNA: TGTGCCAGCAGCTCCCCCCCCATCTACGAGCAGTACTTC. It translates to CASSSPPIYEQYF. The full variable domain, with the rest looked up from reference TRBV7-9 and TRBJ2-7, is DTGVSQNPRHKITKRGQNVTFRCDPISEHNRLYWYRQTLGQGPEFLTYFQNEAQLEKSRLLSDRFSAERPKGSFSTLEIQRTEQGDSAMYLCASSSPPIYEQYFGPGTRLTVT.